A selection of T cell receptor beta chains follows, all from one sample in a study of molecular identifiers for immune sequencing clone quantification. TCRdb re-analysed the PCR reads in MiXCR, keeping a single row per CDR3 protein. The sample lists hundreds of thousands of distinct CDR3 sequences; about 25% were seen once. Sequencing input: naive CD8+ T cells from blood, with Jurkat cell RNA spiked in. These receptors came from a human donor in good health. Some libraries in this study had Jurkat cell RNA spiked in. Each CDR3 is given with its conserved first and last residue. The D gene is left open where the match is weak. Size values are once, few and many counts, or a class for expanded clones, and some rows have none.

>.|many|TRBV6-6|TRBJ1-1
TGTGCCAGCAGTTACTCATTGATTGAAGCTTTCTTT
CASSYSLIEAFF
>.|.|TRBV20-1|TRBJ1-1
TGCAGTGCTAGAGTTCAGGGCTGGTTGGACACTGAAGCTTTCTTT
CSARVQGWLDTEAFF
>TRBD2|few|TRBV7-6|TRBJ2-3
TGTGCCAGCAGCTTTTCTAGCGGGAGGCCCCCAGATACGCAGTATTTT
CASSFSSGRPPDTQYF
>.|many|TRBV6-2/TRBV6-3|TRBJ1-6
TGTGCCAGCAGTTCCAGGAGGACACAAGTGAATTGGGATTCACCCCTCCACTTT
CASSSRRTQVNWDSPLHF
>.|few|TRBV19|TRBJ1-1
TGTGCCAGTAGGATGGGAGGGATCACTGAAGCTTTCTTT
CASRMGGITEAFF
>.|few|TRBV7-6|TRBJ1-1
TGTGCCACCGCACCGATCTTAAACACTGAAGCTTTCTTT
CATAPILNTEAFF
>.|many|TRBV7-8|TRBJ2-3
TGTGCCAGCAGCTTAAGAAGCGTAGGGGGCACAGATACGCAGTATTTT
CASSLRSVGGTDTQYF
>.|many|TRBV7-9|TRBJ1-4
TGTGCCAGCAGCTCCTCCGTTAGGACCCAAAATGAAAAACTGTTTTTT
CASSSSVRTQNEKLFF
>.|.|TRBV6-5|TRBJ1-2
TGTGCCAGCAGTAACCCACTGACCGTAGCTAACTATGGCTACACCTTC
CASSNPLTVANYGYTF
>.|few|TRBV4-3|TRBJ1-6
TGCGCCAGCAGCCAAGATATTGCGGTTTCACCCCTCCACTTT
CASSQDIAVSPLHF
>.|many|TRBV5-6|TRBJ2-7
TGTGCCAGCAGCTTGGAACGCCGGACCTACGAGCAGTACTTC
CASSLERRTYEQYF
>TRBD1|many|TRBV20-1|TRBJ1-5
TGCAGTGCTAGAGACGCCGACAGGGAGTGGGGTAGCAATCAGCCCCAGCATTTT
CSARDADREWGSNQPQHF
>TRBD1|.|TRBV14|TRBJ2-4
TGTGCCAGCAGCCAAGCGTGGGACAGGGAAGGGATCCTAGTCAAAAACATTCAGTACTTC
CASSQAWDREGILVKNIQYF
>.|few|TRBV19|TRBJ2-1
TGTGCCAGTAGCGTGACGGGGCCCTTAAATGAGCAGTTCTTC
CASSVTGPLNEQFF
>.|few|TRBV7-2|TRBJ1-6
TGTGCCAGCAGCTTTTGGGGGACCTCCTATAATTCACCCCTCCACTTT
CASSFWGTSYNSPLHF
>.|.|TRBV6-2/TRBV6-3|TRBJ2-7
TGTGCCAGCAGTCTAACAGGACTCCCCTCCTACGAGCAGTACTTC
CASSLTGLPSYEQYF
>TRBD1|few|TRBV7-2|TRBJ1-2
TGTGCCAGCAGCCTGATCGGACAGGGGGCGAACTATGGCTACACCTTC
CASSLIGQGANYGYTF
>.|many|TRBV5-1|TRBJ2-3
TGCGCCAGCAGCTTCCCGGAGGGCTTCGAAACTCCCACAGATACGCAGTATTTT
CASSFPEGFETPTDTQYF
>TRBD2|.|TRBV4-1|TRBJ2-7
TGCGCCAGCAGCCAAGATGAGGTAGCGGGGTACGAGCAGTACTTC
CASSQDEVAGYEQYF
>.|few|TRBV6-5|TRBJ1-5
TGTGCCAGCAGTTACCCGGCAGGATGGGGCAATCAGCCCCAGCATTTT
CASSYPAGWGNQPQHF
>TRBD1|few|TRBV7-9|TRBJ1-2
TGTGCCAGCAGCTTAGGACAGGGAGCAAACTATGGCTACACCTTC
CASSLGQGANYGYTF
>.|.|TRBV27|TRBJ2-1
TGTGCCAGCATGCAAGGGGATGAGCAGTTCTTC
CASMQGDEQFF
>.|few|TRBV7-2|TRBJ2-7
TGTGCCAGCAGCTTCGGTGGACAAGACTACGAGCAGTACTTC
CASSFGGQDYEQYF
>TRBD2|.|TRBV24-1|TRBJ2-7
TGTGCCGCCAGTGATTTGGCTAGCGGGGACGAGCAGTACTTC
CAASDLASGDEQYF
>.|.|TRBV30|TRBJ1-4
TGTGCCTGGGACTATAATGAAAAACTGTTTTTT
CAWDYNEKLFF
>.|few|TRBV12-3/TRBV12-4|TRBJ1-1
TGTGCCAGCAGTTTATCTGAGGGAGGAGGAACTGAAGCTTTCTTT
CASSLSEGGGTEAFF
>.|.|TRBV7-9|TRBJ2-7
TGTGCCAGCAGCTTAGTATCCCACGCGCAGTACTTC
CASSLVSHAQYF
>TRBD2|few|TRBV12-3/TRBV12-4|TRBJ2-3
TGTGCCAGCAGTTTAACGGGACTAGCCGACACAGATACGCAGTATTTT
CASSLTGLADTDTQYF
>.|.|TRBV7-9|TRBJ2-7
TGTGCCAGCAGCTCCACACTCCTGTACGAGCAGTACTTC
CASSSTLLYEQYF
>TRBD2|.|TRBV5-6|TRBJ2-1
TGTGCCAGCAGCTTGGGGCGGGGGGAACGCAATGAGCAGTTCTTC
CASSLGRGERNEQFF
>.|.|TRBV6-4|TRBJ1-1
TGTGCCAGCAGTGATGAGGTATGGGGAGGTGAAGCTTTCTTT
CASSDEVWGGEAFF
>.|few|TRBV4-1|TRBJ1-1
TGCGCCAGCAGCCATTTTTTGGTTCCCGACACTGAAGCTTTCTTT
CASSHFLVPDTEAFF
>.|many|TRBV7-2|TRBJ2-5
TGTGCCAGCAGCCCGCCAGCGTACCAAGAGACCCAGTACTTC
CASSPPAYQETQYF
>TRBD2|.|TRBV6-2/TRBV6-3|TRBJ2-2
TGTGCCAGCAGTTACGTCGGACTAGCGGGTTCTTATGGGGAGCTGTTTTTT
CASSYVGLAGSYGELFF
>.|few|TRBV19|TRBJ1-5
TGTGCCAGTAGTAGGTTGGGCAGTCGTAATCAGCCCCAGCATTTT
CASSRLGSRNQPQHF
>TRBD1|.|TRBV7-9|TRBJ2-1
TGTGCCAGCAGCTCACCGGGACAGGGGTACAATGAGCAGTTCTTC
CASSSPGQGYNEQFF
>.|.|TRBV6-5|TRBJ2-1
TGTGCCAGCAGTTACGCAGGGTCCCACAATGAGCAGTTCTTC
CASSYAGSHNEQFF
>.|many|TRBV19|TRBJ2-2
TGTGCCAGTACTAGTCCCGGGGAGCTGTTTTTT
CASTSPGELFF
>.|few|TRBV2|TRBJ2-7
TGTGCCAGCAGTGAAGCCATTTCCTACGAGCAGTACTTC
CASSEAISYEQYF
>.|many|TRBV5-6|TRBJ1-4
TGTGCCAGCAGCGAGACAGGATCCAATGAAAAACTGTTTTTT
CASSETGSNEKLFF
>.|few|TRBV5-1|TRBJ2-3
TGCGCCAGCAGCTTGTACTCAGCTTTCACAGATACGCAGTATTTT
CASSLYSAFTDTQYF
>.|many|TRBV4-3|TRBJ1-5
TGCGCCAGCAGCCAAGATCGGGGGGGCTACAATCAGCCCCAGCATTTT
CASSQDRGGYNQPQHF
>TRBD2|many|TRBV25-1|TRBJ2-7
TGTGCCAGCAGTGTCACTAGCGGGGACTACGAGCAGTACTTC
CASSVTSGDYEQYF
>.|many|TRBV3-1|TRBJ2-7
TGTGCCAGCAGCCCCCGGAGAGGGGCCGAGCAGTACTTC
CASSPRRGAEQYF
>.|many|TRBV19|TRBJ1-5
TGTGCCAGCCCACTGGGGGAGACAGCGGGCAATCAGCCCCAGCATTTT
CASPLGETAGNQPQHF
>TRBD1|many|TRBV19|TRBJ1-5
TGTGCCAGTAGTCCTACAGGGGCAAATCAGCCCCAGCATTTT
CASSPTGANQPQHF
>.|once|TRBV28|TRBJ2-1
TGTGCCAGCAGTTTATACCCTTTTTCCTACAATGAGCAGTTCTTC
CASSLYPFSYNEQFF
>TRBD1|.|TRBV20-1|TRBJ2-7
TGCAGTGCAAGATCCCGGGACAGGGTATACGAGCAGTACTTC
CSARSRDRVYEQYF
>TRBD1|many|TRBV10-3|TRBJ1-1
TGTGCCATCAGCCCAGACAGGGGACAAGCTTTCTTT
CAISPDRGQAFF
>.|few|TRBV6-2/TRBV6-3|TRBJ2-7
TGTGCCAGCAGTTACGGGGGGCGCGAGCAGTACTTC
CASSYGGREQYF
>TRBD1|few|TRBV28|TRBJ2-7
TGTGCCAGCAGCTTGAGGGGGCACCTAAACGAGCAGTACTTC
CASSLRGHLNEQYF
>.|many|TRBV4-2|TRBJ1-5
TGTGCCAGCAGCCAAGTAACGGGTAGCAATCAGCCCCAGCATTTT
CASSQVTGSNQPQHF
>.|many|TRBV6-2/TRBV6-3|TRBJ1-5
TGTGCCAGCAGAGAGCCGGGTTCAGCCCAGCATTTT
CASREPGSAQHF